One and the same sample provided the 12 T cell receptor beta chains below, sequenced in a study of beta chain features in type 1 diabetes. Expressed TCRB transcripts were sequenced because the entire RNA isolate underwent reverse transcription. Using immunoSEQ multiplex PCR, the repertoire was profiled, and TCRdb retains in-frame clones only, with some absent. The data show 150,000 to 200,000 clones, with about 9.8% seen just once and 2% to 2.5% held by the top ten. Material for sequencing was central memory CD4+ T cells from blood. All receptors derive from a woman between 18 and 29 years old in good health.

This clone occurred a few times. This chain joins TRBV7-2 and TRBJ2-1; 8 bases fit TRBD2. Germline loops: CDR1 SGHTA, CDR2 FQGNSA. V dropped 3 bases and J dropped 6; count of bases not matched to a gene: 1. This CDR3 is built from 13 residues. The CDR3 bases are TGTGCCAGCAGCTTTGGACTAGCCAATGAGCAGTTCTTC. Its translation is CASSFGLANEQFF. Full variable domain (remainder filled in from reference TRBV7-2 and TRBJ2-1): GAGVSQSPSNKVTEKGKDVELRCDPISGHTALYWYRQSLGQGLEFLIYFQGNSAPDKSGLPSDRFSAERTGGSVSTLTIQRTQQEDSAVYLCASSFGLANEQFFGPGTRLTVL.

The CDR3 spells CASTRESEYNEQFF. The CDR3 region has the DNA TGTGCCAGCACCCGAGAATCTGAATACAATGAGCAGTTCTTC. The chain carries TRBV2 and TRBJ2-1; no definite D call. Germline assignment: CDR1 SNHLY and CDR2 FYNNEI. Trimming left V 7 bases short and J 4 bases short, with 14 bases between. CDR3 length equals 14 residues.

The V and J genes are TRBV18 and TRBJ2-2; D might be TRBD1 (5 bases). Germline CDR1 reads KGHSH; CDR2 reads LQKENI. V was cut by 0 bases and J by 1 base, with 6 bases left in between. This CDR3 is 15 amino acids long. This chain's CDR3 is CASSPPGQNTGELFF. The CDR3 coding sequence is TGTGCCAGCTCACCACCGGGGCAGAACACCGGGGAGCTGTTTTTT.

The chain couples TRBV14 to TRBJ2-5; TRBD2 matches 12 bases. The CDR3 length is 16 residues. The V and J ends lost 4 bases and 0 bases, in that order; junction bases with no gene match: 3. Germline V gene sequence: CDR1 SGHDN, CDR2 FVKESK. The CDR3 bases are TGTGCCAGCAGCCGGACTAGCGGGATGTACCAAGAGACCCAGTACTTC. It yields the protein CASSRTSGMYQETQYF.

V usage is TRBV21-1 and J usage is TRBJ2-5; the DNA was not compared with TRBD2, the D call given in the table. TRBV21-1 is annotated as a pseudogene. The CDR3 is made up of 16 amino acids. The CDR3 coding sequence is TGTGCCAGCAGCAAAAATTCCGTAGCGGGAGAGGAGACCCAGTACTTC. Encoded protein: CASSKNSVAGEETQYF.

V is TRBV18 and J is TRBJ1-1; D might be TRBD1 (6 bases). V lost 2 bases to trimming and J lost 8 bases, with 12 bases between them. CDR1 is KGHSH and CDR2 is LQKENI in the germline V gene. This CDR3 has 13 residues. The CDR3 protein is CASSPSDGTEAFF. CDR3 nucleotides: TGTGCCAGCTCACCAAGCGACGGGACAGAAGCTTTCTTT. The whole variable domain, remainder taken from reference TRBV18 and TRBJ1-1, is NAGVMQNPRHLVRRRGQEARLRCSPMKGHSHVYWYRQLPEEGLKFMVYLQKENIIDESGMPKERFSAEFPKEGPSILRIQQVVRGDSAAYFCASSPSDGTEAFFGQGTRLTVV.

The rearrangement uses TRBV7-2 and TRBJ2-3; D perhaps matches TRBD1 (5 bases). Germline V gene data show CDR1 as SGHTA and CDR2 as FQGNSA. This CDR3 has 13 amino acids. Trimming pared 5 bases from V and 1 base from J, leaving 7 bases between. In DNA form, the CDR3 reads TGTGCCAGCAGCGTCAGGGGCACAGATACGCAGTATTTT. Protein product: CASSVRGTDTQYF.

Only a few counts were recorded for this clone. The J gene is TRBJ1-1, the V gene TRBV18, with a possible D match to TRBD1 (5 bases). Germline CDR1 reads KGHSH; CDR2 reads LQKENI. The V and J ends lost 4 bases and 6 bases respectively, with 12 bases between them. This CDR3 has 13 amino acids. The CDR3 DNA sequence: TGTGCCAGCTCACAGTCAGAAGGGGCTGAAGCTTTCTTT. This sequence encodes CASSQSEGAEAFF.

This clone was detected only a few times. This chain links TRBV15 with TRBJ2-3; D possibly corresponds to TRBD1 (6 bases). V gave up 2 bases and J gave up 10 bases, with 13 bases separating them. Germline assignment: CDR1 LNHNV and CDR2 YYDKDF (reference sequence). This CDR3 comprises 13 residues. This chain's CDR3 is CATSRPQGIAQYF. In DNA form, the CDR3 reads TGTGCCACCAGCAGACCCCAGGGGATCGCGCAGTATTTT. The complete variable domain, with remaining parts taken from reference TRBV15 and TRBJ2-3, reads DAMVIQNPRYQVTQFGKPVTLSCSQTLNHNVMYWYQQKSSQAPKLLFHYYDKDFNNEADTPDNFQSRRPNTSFCFLDIRSPGLGDTAMYLCATSRPQGIAQYFGPGTRLTVL.

This clone showed up many times. The chain uses TRBV6-5 and TRBJ1-1; D gene ambiguous. Germline CDR1 reads MNHEY; CDR2 reads SVGAGI. Trimming took 2 bases from V and 2 from J, leaving 12 bases between them. The CDR3 has 15 residues. CDR3: CASSYVGLPNTEAFF. The DNA for the CDR3 is TGTGCCAGCAGTTACGTTGGACTCCCCAACACTGAAGCTTTCTTT.

In this sample, this clone turned up a few times. CDR3 in DNA: TGTGCCAGCAGCCTTTCCGGAGGGCTTAGGCAAGAGACCCAGTACTTC. This codes for CASSLSGGLRQETQYF. The V gene is TRBV14, the J gene TRBJ2-5, with D perhaps TRBD2 (6 bases). Germline loops: CDR1 SGHDN, CDR2 FVKESK. This CDR3 comprises 16 residues. V was cut by 4 bases and J by 2 bases, with 17 bases left in between. The complete variable domain, with remaining parts taken from reference TRBV14 and TRBJ2-5, reads EAGVTQFPSHSVIEKGQTVTLRCDPISGHDNLYWYRRVMGKEIKFLLHFVKESKQDESGMPNNRFLAERTGGTYSTLKVQPAELEDSGVYFCASSLSGGLRQETQYFGPGTRLLVL.

This clone was seen more than once but under ten times. The chain joins TRBV7-2 to TRBJ1-1; D remains ambiguous. Looked up from germline, CDR1 is SGHTA and CDR2 is FQGNSA. V was shortened by 0 bases and J by 2 bases, with 7 bases between the two germline ends. The CDR3 consists of 14 residues. This CDR3 reads CASSLARSNTEAFF. CDR3 coding DNA: TGTGCCAGCAGCTTAGCCCGGTCAAACACTGAAGCTTTCTTT.